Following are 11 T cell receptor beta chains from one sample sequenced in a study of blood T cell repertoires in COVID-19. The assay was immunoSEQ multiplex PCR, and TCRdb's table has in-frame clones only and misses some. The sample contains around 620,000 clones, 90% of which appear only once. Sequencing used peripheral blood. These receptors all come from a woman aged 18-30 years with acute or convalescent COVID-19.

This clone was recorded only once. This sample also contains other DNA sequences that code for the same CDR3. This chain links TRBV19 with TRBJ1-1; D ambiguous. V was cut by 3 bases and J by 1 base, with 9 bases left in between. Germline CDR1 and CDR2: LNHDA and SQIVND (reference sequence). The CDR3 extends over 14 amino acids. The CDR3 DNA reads TGTGCCAGTAGTATTCGCGGGGAGAACACTGAAGCTTTCTTT. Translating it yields CASSIRGENTEAFF. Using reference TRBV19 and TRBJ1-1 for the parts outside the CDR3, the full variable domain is DGGITQSPKYLFRKEGQNVTLSCEQNLNHDAMYWYRQDPGQGLRLIYYSQIVNDFQKGDIAEGYSVSREKKESFPLTVTSAQKNPTAFYLCASSIRGENTEAFFGQGTRLTVV.

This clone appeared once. The CDR3, as DNA: TGTGCCAGCAGCTCCGGGACAGTCAAACTGTTTTTT. It yields the protein CASSSGTVKLFF. This chain joins TRBV28 and TRBJ1-4; 7 bases fit TRBD1. CDR1 is MDHEN and CDR2 is SYDVKM in the germline V gene. V lost 6 bases and J lost 11; bases outside the gene matches: 6. CDR3 size: 12 residues.

The CDR3: CASSLVEGGNSPLHF. Here the CDR3 DNA reads TGCGCCAGCAGCTTGGTGGAGGGCGGTAATTCACCCCTCCACTTT. The genes are TRBV5-1 and TRBJ1-6; D remains ambiguous. CDR3 size: 15 residues. Germline V lookup: CDR1 SGHRS, CDR2 YFSETQ. V was cut by 0 bases and J by 6 bases, with 10 bases left in between.

CDR3 sequence: CASGNIGGNTEAFF. The CDR3 region has the DNA TGTGCTAGTGGTAACATAGGGGGCAACACTGAAGCTTTCTTT. The J gene is TRBJ1-1, the V gene TRBV12-5, with TRBD1 identical over 7 bases. The CDR3 covers 14 residues. V lost 5 bases, J lost 2 bases, and 5 bases stayed unmatched. Germline V gives CDR1 LGHNT, CDR2 FRNRAP.

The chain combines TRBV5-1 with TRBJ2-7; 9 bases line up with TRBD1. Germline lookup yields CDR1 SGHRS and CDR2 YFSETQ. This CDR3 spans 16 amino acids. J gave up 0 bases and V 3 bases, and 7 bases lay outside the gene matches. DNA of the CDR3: TGCGCCAGCAGCTCTCTGGACAGGGGAAACTCCTACGAGCAGTACTTC. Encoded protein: CASSSLDRGNSYEQYF.

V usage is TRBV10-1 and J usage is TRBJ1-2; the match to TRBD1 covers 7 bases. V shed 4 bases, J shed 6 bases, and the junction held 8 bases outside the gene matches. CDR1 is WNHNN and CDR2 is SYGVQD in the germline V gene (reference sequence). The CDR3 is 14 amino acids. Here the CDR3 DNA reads TGCGCCAGCAGTGGAATAGGGGGCGCGCATGGCTACACCTTC. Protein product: CASSGIGGAHGYTF.

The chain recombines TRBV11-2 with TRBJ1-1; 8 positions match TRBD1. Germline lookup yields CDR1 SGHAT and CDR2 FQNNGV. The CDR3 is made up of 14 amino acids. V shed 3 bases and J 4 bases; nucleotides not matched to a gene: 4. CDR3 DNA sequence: TGTGCCAGCAGCTTGCAGGGGGCGAGCACTGAAGCTTTCTTT. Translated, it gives CASSLQGASTEAFF.

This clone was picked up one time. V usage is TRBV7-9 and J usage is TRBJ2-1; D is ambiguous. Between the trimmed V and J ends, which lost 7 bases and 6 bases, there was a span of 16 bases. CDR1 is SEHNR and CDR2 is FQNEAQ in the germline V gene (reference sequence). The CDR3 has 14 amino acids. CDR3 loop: CASNPSYNLNEQFF. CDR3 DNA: TGTGCCAGCAACCCCTCTTACAACCTCAATGAGCAGTTCTTC. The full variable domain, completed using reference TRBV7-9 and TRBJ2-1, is DTGVSQNPRHKITKRGQNVTFRCDPISEHNRLYWYRQTLGQGPEFLTYFQNEAQLEKSRLLSDRFSAERPKGSFSTLEIQRTEQGDSAMYLCASNPSYNLNEQFFGPGTRLTVL.

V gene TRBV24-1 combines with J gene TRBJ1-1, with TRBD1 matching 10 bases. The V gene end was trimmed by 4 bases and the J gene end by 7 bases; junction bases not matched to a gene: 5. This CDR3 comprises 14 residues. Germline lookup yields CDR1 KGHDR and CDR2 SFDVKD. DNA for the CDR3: TGTGCCACCAGTGACCCGGGACAGGGGAATGAAGCTTTCTTT. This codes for CATSDPGQGNEAFF.

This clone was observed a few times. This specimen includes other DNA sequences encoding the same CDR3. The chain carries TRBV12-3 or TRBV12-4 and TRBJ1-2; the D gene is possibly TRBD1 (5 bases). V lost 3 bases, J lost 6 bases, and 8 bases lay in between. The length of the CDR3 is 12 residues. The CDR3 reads CASSFGGDGYTF. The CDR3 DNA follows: TGTGCCAGCAGTTTTGGGGGGGATGGCTACACCTTC.

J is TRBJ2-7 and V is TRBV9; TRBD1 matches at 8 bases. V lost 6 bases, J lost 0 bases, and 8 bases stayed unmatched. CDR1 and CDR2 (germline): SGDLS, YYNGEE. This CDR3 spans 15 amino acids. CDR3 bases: TGTGCCAGCAACAGACAGGGGCTCAACTCCTACGAGCAGTACTTC. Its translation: CASNRQGLNSYEQYF.